What follows describes a single T cell receptor beta chain. The antigen is unknown. V was pared by 4 bases and J by 3 bases, with 2 bases of the junction left unmatched. Germline V CDR1 and CDR2: SGHTA, FQGTGA. This CDR3 has 15 residues. Full-length variable regions came from constant-region reverse primers plus semi-nested Nested Universal Primer A PCR. TCRdb itself ran the 5' RACE reads through MiXCR, one entry per CDR3 protein. The table lists 53,000 or so distinct CDR3 sequences, approximately 25% of them singletons. Findings and limits, study-wide: Tumor memory CD4+ T cell TCR gene usage clustered with blood and lymph node memory CD4+ cells and lymph node naive CD4+ cells.

Material: tumor-infiltrating naive CD4+ T cells sorted from the breast tumor. This sample's subset: naive CD4+ T cells, CD4+CD45RA+CD25-. This sequence originates from a female donor with breast cancer. The chain employs TRBV7-3 and TRBJ1-5; 11 nucleotides agree with TRBD1. CDR3 sequence (DNA): TGTGCCAGCAGCTCAGGACAGGGGGCCAATCAGCCCCAGCATTTT. It yields the protein CASSSGQGANQPQHF.